The source of this T cell receptor (beta chain) is a study of T cell responses to AZD1222 COVID-19 vaccine. Overall study findings and caveats: Clonal diversity was possibly underestimated, and white British individuals and females predominated among donors. Samples come after the peak T cell response, not at day 14. At study baseline, merely six AZD1222 recipients were seropositive.

Germline CDR1 LNHDA, CDR2 SQIVND (reference sequence). CDR3 length: 14 amino acids. Trimming removed 3 bases at V and 0 bases at J, with 6 bases between. About this clone: Antigen: not known.

Second doses that came at about 4 or about 12 weeks were put together. Assay used: immunoSEQ multiplex PCR; TCRdb lists only in-frame clones, some missing. Of 190,000 or so clones in the sample, about nine tenths were seen once. This clonotype was sampled from an adult who received the AZD1222 COVID-19 vaccine. The chain has TRBV19 and TRBJ1-5; D uncertain. Sequencing was performed on peripheral blood, taken 28 days after the second AZD1222 dose. CDR3 sequence (DNA): TGTGCCAGTAGTATTCTCTATAGCAATCAGCCCCAGCATTTT. Its protein is CASSILYSNQPQHF.